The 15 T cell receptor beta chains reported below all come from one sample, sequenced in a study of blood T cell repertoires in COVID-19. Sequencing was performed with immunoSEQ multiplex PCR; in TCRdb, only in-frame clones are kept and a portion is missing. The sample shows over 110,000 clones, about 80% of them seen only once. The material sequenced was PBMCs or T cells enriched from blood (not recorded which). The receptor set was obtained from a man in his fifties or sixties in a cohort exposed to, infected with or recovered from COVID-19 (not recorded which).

CDR3 loop: CASSLLEDEQFF. CDR3 bases: TGTGCCAGCAGCCTCCTTGAGGATGAGCAGTTCTTC. The V and J genes are TRBV16 and TRBJ2-1; no clear D. The V end lost 4 bases, the J end lost 8 bases, and 9 bases lay between the germline ends. CDR1 and CDR2 (germline): KGHSY, FQNENV. The CDR3 is made up of 12 amino acids. Drawing the rest from reference TRBV16 and TRBJ2-1, the complete variable domain is GEEVAQTPKHLVRGEGQKAKLYCAPIKGHSYVFWYQQVLKNEFKFLISFQNENVFDETGMPKERFSAKCLPNSPCSLEIQATKLEDSAVYFCASSLLEDEQFFGPGTRLTVL.

CDR3 DNA sequence: TGTGCCAGCAGTTACTCAGGGGGTGACTCACCCCTCCACTTT. Encoded protein: CASSYSGGDSPLHF. V gene TRBV6-5 combines with J gene TRBJ1-6, with a possible D match to TRBD1 (6 bases). The V end was cut by 0 bases, the J end by 10 bases, with 10 bases between. The CDR3 has 14 amino acids. From germline, CDR1 is MNHEY and CDR2 SVGAGI.

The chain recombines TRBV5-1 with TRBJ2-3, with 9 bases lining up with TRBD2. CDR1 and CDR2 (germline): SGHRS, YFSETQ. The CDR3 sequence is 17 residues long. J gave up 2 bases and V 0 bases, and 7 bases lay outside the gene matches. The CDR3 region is CASSLGTSGPYTDTQYF. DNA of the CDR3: TGCGCCAGCAGCTTGGGTACTAGCGGGCCGTACACAGATACGCAGTATTTT.

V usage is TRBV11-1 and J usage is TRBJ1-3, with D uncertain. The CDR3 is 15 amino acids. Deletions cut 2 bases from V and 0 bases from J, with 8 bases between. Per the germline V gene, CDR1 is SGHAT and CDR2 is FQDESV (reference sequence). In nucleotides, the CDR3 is TGTGCCAGCAGCTTAATCGGAGCCTCTGGAAACACCATATATTTT. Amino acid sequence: CASSLIGASGNTIYF.

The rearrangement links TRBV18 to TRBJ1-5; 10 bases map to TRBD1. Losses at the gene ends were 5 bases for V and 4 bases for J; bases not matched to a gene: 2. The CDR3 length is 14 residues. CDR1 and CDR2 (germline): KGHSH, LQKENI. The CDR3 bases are TGTGCCAGCTCAGGGACAGGGGCAAATCAGCCCCAGCATTTT. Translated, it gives CASSGTGANQPQHF.

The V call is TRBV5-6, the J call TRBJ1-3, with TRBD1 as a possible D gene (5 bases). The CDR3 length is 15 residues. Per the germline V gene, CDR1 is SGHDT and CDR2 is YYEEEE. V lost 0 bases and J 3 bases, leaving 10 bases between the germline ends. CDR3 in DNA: TGTGCCAGCAGCTTGGTGTGGGACTTTGGAAACACCATATATTTT. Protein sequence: CASSLVWDFGNTIYF.

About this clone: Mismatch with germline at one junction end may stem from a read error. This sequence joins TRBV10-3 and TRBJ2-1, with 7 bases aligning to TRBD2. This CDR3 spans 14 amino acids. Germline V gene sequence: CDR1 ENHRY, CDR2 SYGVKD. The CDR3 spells CAISDETSYDEQFF. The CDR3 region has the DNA TGTGCCATCAGTGACGAGACTAGCTACGATGAGCAGTTCTTC.

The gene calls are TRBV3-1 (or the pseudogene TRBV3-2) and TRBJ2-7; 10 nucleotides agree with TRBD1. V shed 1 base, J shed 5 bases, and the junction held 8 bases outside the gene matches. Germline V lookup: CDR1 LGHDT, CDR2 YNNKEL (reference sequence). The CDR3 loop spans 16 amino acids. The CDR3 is CASSQVPGTGADEQYF. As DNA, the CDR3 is TGTGCCAGCAGCCAAGTTCCCGGGACAGGGGCAGACGAGCAGTACTTC.

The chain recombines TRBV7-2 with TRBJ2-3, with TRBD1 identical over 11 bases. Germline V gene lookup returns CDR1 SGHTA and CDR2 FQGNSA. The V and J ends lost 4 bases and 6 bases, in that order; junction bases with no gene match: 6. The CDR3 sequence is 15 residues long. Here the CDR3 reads CASSSLGQGVDTQYF. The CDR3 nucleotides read TGTGCCAGCAGCTCCCTGGGACAGGGGGTGGATACGCAGTATTTT.

CDR3 protein: CASSYSQASGPQHF. The CDR3 DNA reads TGTGCCAGCAGTTACTCACAGGCCTCAGGGCCCCAGCATTTT. The chain joins TRBV6-2 or TRBV6-3 to TRBJ1-5; D is possibly TRBD1 (5 bases). Germline V gene sequence: CDR1 MNHEY, CDR2 SVGEGT. The CDR3 sequence is 14 residues long. V was clipped by 0 bases and J by 9 bases, with 12 bases between them.

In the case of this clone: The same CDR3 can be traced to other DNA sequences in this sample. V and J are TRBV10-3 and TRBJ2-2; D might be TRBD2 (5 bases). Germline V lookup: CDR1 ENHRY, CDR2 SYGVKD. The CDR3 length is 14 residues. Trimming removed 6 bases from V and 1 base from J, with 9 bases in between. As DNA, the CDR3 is TGTGCCATCAGAGGACTGGAGAACACCGGGGAGCTGTTTTTT. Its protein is CAIRGLENTGELFF.

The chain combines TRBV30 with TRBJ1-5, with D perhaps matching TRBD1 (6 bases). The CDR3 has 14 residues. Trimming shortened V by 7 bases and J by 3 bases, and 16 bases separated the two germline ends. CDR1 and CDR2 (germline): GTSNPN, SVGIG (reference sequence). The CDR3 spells CAFTGQGNNQPQHF. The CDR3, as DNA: TGTGCCTTTACAGGGCAGGGGAACAATCAGCCCCAGCATTTT.

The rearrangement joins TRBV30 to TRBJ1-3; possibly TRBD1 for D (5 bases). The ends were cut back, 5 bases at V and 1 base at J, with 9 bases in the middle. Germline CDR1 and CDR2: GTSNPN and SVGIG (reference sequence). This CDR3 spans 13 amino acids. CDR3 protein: CAWLGVSGNTIYF. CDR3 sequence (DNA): TGTGCCTGGTTAGGGGTATCTGGAAACACCATATATTTT.

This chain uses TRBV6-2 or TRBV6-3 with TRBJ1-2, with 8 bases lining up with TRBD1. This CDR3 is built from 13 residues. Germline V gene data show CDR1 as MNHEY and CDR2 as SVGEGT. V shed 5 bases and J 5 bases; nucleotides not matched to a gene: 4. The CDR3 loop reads CASSMTGDYGYTF. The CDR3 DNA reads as TGTGCCAGCAGTATGACAGGGGATTATGGCTACACCTTC.

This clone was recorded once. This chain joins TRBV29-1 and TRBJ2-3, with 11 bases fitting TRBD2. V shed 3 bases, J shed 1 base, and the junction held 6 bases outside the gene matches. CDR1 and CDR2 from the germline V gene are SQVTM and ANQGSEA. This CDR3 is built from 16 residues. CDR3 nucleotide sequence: TGCAGCGTTGACCTAGCGGGAGGATATGGCACAGATACGCAGTATTTT. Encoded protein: CSVDLAGGYGTDTQYF.